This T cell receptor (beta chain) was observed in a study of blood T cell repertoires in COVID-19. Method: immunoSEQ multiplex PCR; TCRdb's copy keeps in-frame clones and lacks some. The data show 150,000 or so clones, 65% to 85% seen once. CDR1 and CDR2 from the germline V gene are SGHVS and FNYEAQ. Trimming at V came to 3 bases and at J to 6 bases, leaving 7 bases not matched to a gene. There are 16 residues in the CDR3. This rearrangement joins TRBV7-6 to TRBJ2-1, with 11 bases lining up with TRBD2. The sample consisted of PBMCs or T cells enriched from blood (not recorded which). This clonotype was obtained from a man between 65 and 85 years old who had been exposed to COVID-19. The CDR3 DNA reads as TGTGCCAGCAGCTTCCTTAGCGGGAGGGGTAGCAATGAGCAGTTCTTC. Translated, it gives CASSFLSGRGSNEQFF.